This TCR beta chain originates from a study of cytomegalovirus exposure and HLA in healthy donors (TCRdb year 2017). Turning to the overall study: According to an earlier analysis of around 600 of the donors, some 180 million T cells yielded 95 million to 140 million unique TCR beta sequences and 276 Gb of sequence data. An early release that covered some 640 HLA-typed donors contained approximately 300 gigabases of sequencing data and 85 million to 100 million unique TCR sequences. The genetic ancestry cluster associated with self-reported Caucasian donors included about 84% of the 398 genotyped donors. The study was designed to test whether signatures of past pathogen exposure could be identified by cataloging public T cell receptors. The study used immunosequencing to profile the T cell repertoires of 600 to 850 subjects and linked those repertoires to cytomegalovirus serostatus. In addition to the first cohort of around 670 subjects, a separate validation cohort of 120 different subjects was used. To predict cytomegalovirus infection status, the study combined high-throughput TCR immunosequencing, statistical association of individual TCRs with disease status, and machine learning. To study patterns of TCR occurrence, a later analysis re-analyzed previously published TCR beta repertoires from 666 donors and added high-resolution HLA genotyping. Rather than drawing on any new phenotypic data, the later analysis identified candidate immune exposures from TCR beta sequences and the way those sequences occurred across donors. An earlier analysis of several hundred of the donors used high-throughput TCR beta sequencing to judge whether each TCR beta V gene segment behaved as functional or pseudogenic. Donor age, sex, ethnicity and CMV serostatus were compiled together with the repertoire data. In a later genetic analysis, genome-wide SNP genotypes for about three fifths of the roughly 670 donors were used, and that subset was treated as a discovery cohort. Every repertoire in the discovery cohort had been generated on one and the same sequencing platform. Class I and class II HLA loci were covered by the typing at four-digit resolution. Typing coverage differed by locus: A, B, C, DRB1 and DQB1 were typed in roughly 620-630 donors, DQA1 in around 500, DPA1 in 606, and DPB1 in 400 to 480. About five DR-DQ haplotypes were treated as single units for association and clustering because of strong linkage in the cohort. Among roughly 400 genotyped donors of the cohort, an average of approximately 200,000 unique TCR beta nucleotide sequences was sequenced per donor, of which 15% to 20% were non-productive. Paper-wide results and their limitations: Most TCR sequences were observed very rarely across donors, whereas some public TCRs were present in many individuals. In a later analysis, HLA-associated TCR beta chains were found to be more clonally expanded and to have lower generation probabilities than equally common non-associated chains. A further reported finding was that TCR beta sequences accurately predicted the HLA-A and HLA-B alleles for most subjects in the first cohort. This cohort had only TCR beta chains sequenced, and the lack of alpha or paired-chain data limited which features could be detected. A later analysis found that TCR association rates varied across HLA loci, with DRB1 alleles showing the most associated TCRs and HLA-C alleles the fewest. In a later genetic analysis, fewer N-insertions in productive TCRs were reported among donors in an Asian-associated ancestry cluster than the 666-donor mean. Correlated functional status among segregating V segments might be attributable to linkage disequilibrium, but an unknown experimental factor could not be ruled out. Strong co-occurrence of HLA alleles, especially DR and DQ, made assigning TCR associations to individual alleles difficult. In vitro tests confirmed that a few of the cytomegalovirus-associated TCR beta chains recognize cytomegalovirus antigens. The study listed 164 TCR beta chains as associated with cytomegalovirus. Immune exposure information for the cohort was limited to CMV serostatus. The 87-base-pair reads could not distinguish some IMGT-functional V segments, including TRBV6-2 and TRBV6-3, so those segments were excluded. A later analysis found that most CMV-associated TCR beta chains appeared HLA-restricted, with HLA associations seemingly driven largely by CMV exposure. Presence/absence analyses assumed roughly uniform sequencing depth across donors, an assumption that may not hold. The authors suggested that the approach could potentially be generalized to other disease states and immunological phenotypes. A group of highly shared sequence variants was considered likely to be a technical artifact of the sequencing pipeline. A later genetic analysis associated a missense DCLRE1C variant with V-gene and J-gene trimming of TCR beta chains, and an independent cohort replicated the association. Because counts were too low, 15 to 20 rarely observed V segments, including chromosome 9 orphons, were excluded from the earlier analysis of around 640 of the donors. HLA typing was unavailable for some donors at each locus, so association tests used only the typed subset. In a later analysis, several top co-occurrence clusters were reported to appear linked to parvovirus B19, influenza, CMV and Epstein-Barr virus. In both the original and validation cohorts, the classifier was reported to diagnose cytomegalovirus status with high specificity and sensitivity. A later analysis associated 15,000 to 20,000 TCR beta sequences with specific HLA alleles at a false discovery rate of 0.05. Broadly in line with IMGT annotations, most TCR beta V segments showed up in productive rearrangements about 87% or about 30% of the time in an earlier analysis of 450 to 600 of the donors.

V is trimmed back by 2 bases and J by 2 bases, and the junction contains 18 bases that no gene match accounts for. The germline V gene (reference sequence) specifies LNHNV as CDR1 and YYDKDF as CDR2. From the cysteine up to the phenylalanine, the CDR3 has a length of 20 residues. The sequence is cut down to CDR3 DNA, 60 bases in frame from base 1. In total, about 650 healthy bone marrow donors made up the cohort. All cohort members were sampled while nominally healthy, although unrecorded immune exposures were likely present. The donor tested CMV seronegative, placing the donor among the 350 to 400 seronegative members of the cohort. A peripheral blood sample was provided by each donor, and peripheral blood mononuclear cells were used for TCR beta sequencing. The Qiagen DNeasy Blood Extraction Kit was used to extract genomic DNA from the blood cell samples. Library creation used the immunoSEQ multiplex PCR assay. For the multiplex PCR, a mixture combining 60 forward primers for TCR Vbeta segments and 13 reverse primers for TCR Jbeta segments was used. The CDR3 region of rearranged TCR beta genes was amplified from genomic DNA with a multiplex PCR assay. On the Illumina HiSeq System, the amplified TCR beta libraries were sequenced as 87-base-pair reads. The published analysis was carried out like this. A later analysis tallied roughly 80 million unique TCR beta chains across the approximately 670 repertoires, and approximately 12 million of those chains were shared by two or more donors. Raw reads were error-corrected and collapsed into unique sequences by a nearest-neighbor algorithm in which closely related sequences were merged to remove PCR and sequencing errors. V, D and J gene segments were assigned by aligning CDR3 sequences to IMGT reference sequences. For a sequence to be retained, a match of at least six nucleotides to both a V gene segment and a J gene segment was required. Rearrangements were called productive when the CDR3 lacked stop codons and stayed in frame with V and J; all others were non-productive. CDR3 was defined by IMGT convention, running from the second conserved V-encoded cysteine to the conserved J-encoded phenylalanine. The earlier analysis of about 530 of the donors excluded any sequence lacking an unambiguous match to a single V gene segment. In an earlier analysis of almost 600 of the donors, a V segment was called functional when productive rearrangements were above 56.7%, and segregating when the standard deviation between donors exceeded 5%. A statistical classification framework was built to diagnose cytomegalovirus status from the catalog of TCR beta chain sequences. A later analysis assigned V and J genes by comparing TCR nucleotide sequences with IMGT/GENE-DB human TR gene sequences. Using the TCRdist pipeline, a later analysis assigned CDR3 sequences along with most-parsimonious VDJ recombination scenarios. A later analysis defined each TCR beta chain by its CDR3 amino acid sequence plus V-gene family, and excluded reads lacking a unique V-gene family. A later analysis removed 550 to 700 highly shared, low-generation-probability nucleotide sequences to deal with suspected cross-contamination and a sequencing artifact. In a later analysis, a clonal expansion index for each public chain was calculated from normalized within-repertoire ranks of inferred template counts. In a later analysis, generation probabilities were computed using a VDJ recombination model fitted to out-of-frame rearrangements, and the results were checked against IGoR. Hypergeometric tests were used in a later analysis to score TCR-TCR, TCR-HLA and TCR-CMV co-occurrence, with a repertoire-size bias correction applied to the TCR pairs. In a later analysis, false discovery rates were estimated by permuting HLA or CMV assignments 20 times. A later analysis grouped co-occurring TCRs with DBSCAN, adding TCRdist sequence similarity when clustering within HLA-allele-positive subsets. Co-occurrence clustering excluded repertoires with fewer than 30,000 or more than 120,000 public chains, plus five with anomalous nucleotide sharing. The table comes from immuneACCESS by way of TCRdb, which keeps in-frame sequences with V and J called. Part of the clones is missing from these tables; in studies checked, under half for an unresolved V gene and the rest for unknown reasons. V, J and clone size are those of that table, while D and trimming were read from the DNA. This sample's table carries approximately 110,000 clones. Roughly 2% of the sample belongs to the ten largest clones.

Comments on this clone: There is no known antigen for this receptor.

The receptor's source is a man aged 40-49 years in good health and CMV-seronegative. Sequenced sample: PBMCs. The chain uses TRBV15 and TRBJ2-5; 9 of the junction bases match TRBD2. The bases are TGTGCCACCAGCAGACGCCCCAGGGGTTCGTTGACTAGCGGACAAGAGACCCAGTACTTC. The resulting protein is CATSRRPRGSLTSGQETQYF.